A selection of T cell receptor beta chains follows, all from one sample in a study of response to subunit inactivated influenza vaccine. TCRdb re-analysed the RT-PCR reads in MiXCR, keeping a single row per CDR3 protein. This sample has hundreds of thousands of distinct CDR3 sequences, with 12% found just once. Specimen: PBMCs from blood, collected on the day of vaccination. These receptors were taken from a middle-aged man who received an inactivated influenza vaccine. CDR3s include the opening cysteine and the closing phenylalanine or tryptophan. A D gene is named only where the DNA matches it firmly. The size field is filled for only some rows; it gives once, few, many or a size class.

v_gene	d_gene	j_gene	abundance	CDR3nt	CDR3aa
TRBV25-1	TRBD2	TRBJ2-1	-	TGTGCCAGCAGTGCGGCTAGCGGGAGCCGCGGGTACAATGAGCAGTTCTTC	CASSAASGSRGYNEQFF
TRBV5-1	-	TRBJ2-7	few	TGCGCCAGCAGGGATGGGACATCGAGGCCCTACGAGCAGTACTTC	CASRDGTSRPYEQYF
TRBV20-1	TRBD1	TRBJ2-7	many	TGCAGTGCTAGCCGGGACAGGGGCTACGAGCAGTACTTC	CSASRDRGYEQYF
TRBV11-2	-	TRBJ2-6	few	TGTGCCAGCAGCTTAAGTCACTCTGGGGCCAACGTCCTGACTTTC	CASSLSHSGANVLTF
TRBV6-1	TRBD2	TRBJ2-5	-	TGTGCCAGCAGTGAATTCGGGGGGGCTAGGGGGTTACAAGAGACCCAGTACTTC	CASSEFGGARGLQETQYF
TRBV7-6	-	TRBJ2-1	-	TGTGCCAGCAGCGCCGGGGGGCGATACTACAATGAGCAGTTCTTC	CASSAGGRYYNEQFF
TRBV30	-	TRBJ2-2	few	TGTGCCTGGACCGGGACACCGATGAACACCGGGGAGCTGTTTTTT	CAWTGTPMNTGELFF
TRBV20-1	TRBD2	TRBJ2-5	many	TGCAGTGCTAGAGGGACTAGCGGGCAAGAGACCCAGTACTTC	CSARGTSGQETQYF
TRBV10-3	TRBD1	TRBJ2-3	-	TGTGCCACAGGGACAGCCACAGATACGCAGTATTTT	CATGTATDTQYF
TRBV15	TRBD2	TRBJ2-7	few	TGTGCCACCAGCGAAAGACTAGCGGGATCCTACGAGCAGTACTTC	CATSERLAGSYEQYF
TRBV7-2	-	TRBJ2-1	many	TGTGCCAGCAGCAAACCGGGCGACTACAATGAGCAGTTCTTC	CASSKPGDYNEQFF
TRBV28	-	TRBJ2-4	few	TGTGCCAGCAGTTCCCCCCCGGGTAACATTCAGTACTTC	CASSSPPGNIQYF
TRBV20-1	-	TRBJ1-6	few	TGCAGTGCTACGACCCCGGACGGAAAAAGTTCACCCCTCCACTTT	CSATTPDGKSSPLHF
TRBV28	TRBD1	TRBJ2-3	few	TGTGCCAGCAGTTTTGACAGGGGGCCAGATACGCAGTATTTT	CASSFDRGPDTQYF
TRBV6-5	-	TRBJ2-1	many	TGTGCCAGCGGGAGATCCTACAATGAGCAGTTCTTC	CASGRSYNEQFF
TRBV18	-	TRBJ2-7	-	TGTGCCAGCTCAGCAGGTCCCTACGAGCAGTACTTC	CASSAGPYEQYF
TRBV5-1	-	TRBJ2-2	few	TGCGCCAGCAGCTTAATTAGAGCGAACACCGGGGAGCTGTTTTTT	CASSLIRANTGELFF